The 31 T cell receptor beta chains given below trace back to one sample, sequenced in a study of blood T cell repertoires in COVID-19. Measured with immunoSEQ multiplex PCR; TCRdb has only the in-frame clones, and not every one. The sample lists more than 200,000 clones, approximately 88% occurring once. Specimen: peripheral blood. These receptors were taken from a human donor in a cohort sampled during active COVID-19.

J is TRBJ2-7 and V is TRBV7-3; the D gene is possibly TRBD1 (6 bases). CDR1 and CDR2 (germline): SGHTA, FQGTGA. The CDR3 extends over 13 amino acids. The ends were cut back, 5 bases at V and 6 bases at J, with 14 bases in the middle. CDR3 nucleotides: TGTGCCAGCAGCACACAGGGTGTCGGCGAGCAGTACTTC. It translates to CASSTQGVGEQYF.

The gene calls are TRBV6-1 and TRBJ1-6; perhaps TRBD1 as D (6 bases). The V gene lost 4 bases and the J gene lost 0 bases, with 10 bases spanning the gap. There are 16 residues in the CDR3. Germline CDR1 reads MNHNS; CDR2 reads SASEGT. CDR3 coding DNA: TGTGCCAGCAGTGCAGGACAGCTCTCCTATAATTCACCCCTCCACTTT. Translating gives CASSAGQLSYNSPLHF.

The chain uses TRBV4-3 and TRBJ2-2, with D unresolved. V was pared by 0 bases and J by 5 bases, with 7 bases between. CDR1 and CDR2 from the germline V gene are LGHNA and YSLEER. The CDR3 totals 14 residues. DNA for the CDR3: TGCGCCAGCAGCCAAGAGGAGCTGACCGGGGAGCTGTTTTTT. This gives the protein CASSQEELTGELFF.

The CDR3 nucleotides read TGTGCCAGCAGTTTCCCACAGCTCAAAAACATTCAGTACTTC. It encodes CASSFPQLKNIQYF. V and J are TRBV28 and TRBJ2-4; D unclear. There are 14 residues in the CDR3. Trimming stripped 3 bases from V and 3 bases from J, with 9 bases between. The germline CDR1 and CDR2 sequences are MDHEN and SYDVKM.

A few counts support this clone. The chain is built from TRBV20-1 and TRBJ1-1; D gene uncertain. Germline CDR1 and CDR2: DFQATT and SNEGSKA (reference sequence). This CDR3 contains 13 residues. V dropped 3 bases and J dropped 3 bases, with 11 bases sitting between them. CDR3 sequence reads: CSASAGFDTEAFF. CDR3 coding DNA: TGCAGTGCTAGTGCGGGATTTGACACTGAAGCTTTCTTT.

V usage is TRBV7-2 and J usage is TRBJ2-5; possibly TRBD2 for D (6 bases). Germline V lookup: CDR1 SGHTA, CDR2 FQGNSA. This CDR3 is built from 15 residues. Between the trimmed V and J ends, which lost 4 bases and 5 bases, there was a span of 17 bases. The DNA for the CDR3 is TGTGCCAGCAGCTCCATATACGGGGGACGCGAGACCCAGTACTTC. Its protein product is CASSSIYGGRETQYF.

This chain connects TRBV2 to TRBJ2-7; 7 positions agree with TRBD1. The CDR3 sequence is 13 residues long. The V gene's germline CDR1 is SNHLY and CDR2 FYNNEI. Trimming cost V 7 bases and J 3 bases; bases outside gene matches: 6. CDR3 loop: CASNPDRIYEQYF. For the CDR3, the DNA is TGTGCCAGCAACCCGGACAGGATCTACGAGCAGTACTTC. The full variable domain, in which reference TRBV2 and TRBJ2-7 provide the parts outside the CDR3, is EPEVTQTPSHQVTQMGQEVILRCVPISNHLYFYWYRQILGQKVEFLVSFYNNEISEKSEIFDDQFSVERPDGSNFTLKIRSTKLEDSAMYFCASNPDRIYEQYFGPGTRLTVT.

This chain uses TRBV11-3 with TRBJ1-1, with D uncertain. V was pared by 1 base and J by 2 bases, with 5 bases between. Germline V gene lookup returns CDR1 SGHNT and CDR2 YENEEA. The CDR3 extends over 13 amino acids. The chain's CDR3 is CASSLGRNTEAFF. DNA for the CDR3: TGTGCCAGCAGCTTAGGGAGAAACACTGAAGCTTTCTTT.

The V and J genes are TRBV30 and TRBJ2-1, with D hard to call. The CDR3 sequence is 13 residues long. V dropped 2 bases and J dropped 7 bases, with 12 bases sitting between them. Germline V gives CDR1 GTSNPN, CDR2 SVGIG (reference sequence). The CDR3 bases are TGTGCCTGGAGTCTCACCGGGTGGAATGAGCAGTTCTTC. Its translation: CAWSLTGWNEQFF.

The count of this clone is one. The rearrangement links TRBV4-1 to TRBJ2-4, with 10 bases aligning to TRBD1. This CDR3 spans 15 amino acids. Germline CDR1 reads MGHRA; CDR2 reads YSYEKL. V was pared by 2 bases and J by 8 bases, with 6 bases of the junction left unmatched. This CDR3 reads CASSQPRDRGHIQYF. The DNA for the CDR3 is TGCGCCAGCAGCCAACCCCGGGACAGGGGACACATTCAGTACTTC.

The chain couples TRBV6-5 to TRBJ2-3; the D is unclear. Germline CDR1 and CDR2: MNHEY and SVGAGI. The CDR3 runs to 14 residues. Trimming shortened V by 5 bases and J by 0 bases, and 9 bases separated the two germline ends. CDR3 nucleotide sequence: TGTGCCAGCAGTACCAGCGCAAGCACAGATACGCAGTATTTT. Residues: CASSTSASTDTQYF.

This sequence joins TRBV24-1 and TRBJ2-6, with 11 nucleotides matching TRBD1. Germline lookup yields CDR1 KGHDR and CDR2 SFDVKD. Losses at the gene ends were 4 bases for V and 4 bases for J; bases not matched to a gene: 14. The CDR3 sequence is 20 residues long. The CDR3 bases are TGTGCCACCAGTGACAACCAAAAAGGACAGGGGGCGCGGGGGGCCAACGTCCTGACTTTC. Amino acid sequence: CATSDNQKGQGARGANVLTF.

The rearrangement uses TRBV6-1 and TRBJ2-5; tentatively, D is TRBD2 (5 bases). Germline V lookup: CDR1 MNHNS, CDR2 SASEGT. The CDR3 length is 15 residues. Trimming removed 0 bases from V and 4 bases from J, with 12 bases in between. CDR3 in amino acids: CASSEAGGLGETQYF. CDR3 sequence (DNA): TGTGCCAGCAGTGAAGCGGGCGGGTTGGGAGAGACCCAGTACTTC.

V and J are TRBV19 and TRBJ2-2, with TRBD2 matching 11 bases. Germline loops: CDR1 LNHDA, CDR2 SQIVND (reference sequence). CDR3 length: 15 amino acids. V trimming: 5 bases; J trimming: 3 bases; junction bases outside the gene matches: 2. The CDR3 here is CASSLGLADTGELFF. The CDR3 region has the DNA TGTGCCAGTAGTCTGGGACTAGCGGACACCGGGGAGCTGTTTTTT.

The V call is TRBV27, the J call TRBJ1-2, with D possibly matching TRBD1 (5 bases). The CDR3 contains 14 residues. The germline CDR1 and CDR2 sequences are MNHEY and SMNVEV (reference sequence). V shed 3 bases and J shed 4 bases, with 12 bases lying between them. This chain's CDR3 is CASSFSGPPYGYTF. The CDR3 DNA reads as TGTGCCAGCAGTTTTTCAGGGCCACCCTATGGCTACACCTTC.

This sequence joins TRBV30 and TRBJ1-5; 7 bases align to TRBD1. J was trimmed by 1 base and V by 4 bases; bases with no gene match: 4. This CDR3 spans 14 amino acids. CDR1 and CDR2 from the germline V gene are GTSNPN and SVGIG (reference sequence). This CDR3 reads CAWNKGASNQPQHF. CDR3 nucleotide sequence: TGTGCCTGGAATAAGGGGGCAAGCAATCAGCCCCAGCATTTT.

The genes are TRBV5-6 and TRBJ2-3; 11 bases align to TRBD2. This CDR3 is 15 amino acids long. Per germline, CDR1 SGHDT and CDR2 YYEEEE. V gave up 3 bases and J gave up 6 bases; unmatched junction bases: 6. CDR3 nucleotide sequence: TGTGCCAGCAGCTCTTCGGGACTAGCGGTGGATACGCAGTATTTT. Protein: CASSSSGLAVDTQYF.

This clone was seen only once. The chain combines TRBV11-1 with TRBJ2-7; 10 bases fit TRBD1. The CDR3 runs to 14 residues. Looked up from germline, CDR1 is SGHAT and CDR2 is FQDESV (reference sequence). J lost 6 bases, V lost 1 base, and 3 bases had no gene match. This CDR3 reads CASSLGDRGPEQYF. The CDR3 DNA reads as TGTGCCAGCAGCTTAGGAGACAGGGGGCCCGAGCAGTACTTC.

This clone appeared a few times. The chain joins TRBV9 to TRBJ1-3; 11 bases map to TRBD1. CDR1 and CDR2 from the germline V gene are SGDLS and YYNGEE. The V segment lost 3 bases and the J segment 0 bases; nucleotides outside the gene matches: 5. The CDR3 loop spans 17 amino acids. The CDR3 reads CASSAGQGGLSGNTIYF. CDR3 DNA: TGTGCCAGCAGCGCGGGACAGGGGGGCCTCTCTGGAAACACCATATATTTT.

The CDR3 bases are TGTGCCAGCAGCGGGACTAGCGGGGGGGCAGGTAGCGAGCAGTACTTC. Translated, it gives CASSGTSGGAGSEQYF. This chain links TRBV7-2 with TRBJ2-7; 16 bases map to TRBD2. This CDR3 contains 16 residues. Germline values: CDR1 SGHTA, CDR2 FQGNSA. The junction had 7 bases not matched to a gene; V was cut back by 5 bases and J by 6 bases.

The chain links TRBV9 to TRBJ1-1; no clear D gene. Germline values: CDR1 SGDLS, CDR2 YYNGEE. There are 14 residues in the CDR3. V lost 1 base and J 0 bases, leaving 7 bases between the germline ends. CDR3: CASSVSGMNTEAFF. Written as DNA, the CDR3 is TGTGCCAGCAGCGTATCAGGCATGAACACTGAAGCTTTCTTT.

The V and J genes are TRBV7-8 and TRBJ2-5, with unresolved D. The CDR3 is made up of 18 amino acids. The germline V gene encodes CDR1 SGHVS and CDR2 FQNEAQ. Trimming cost V 0 bases and J 5 bases, with 22 bases left between them. The CDR3 DNA reads TGTGCCAGCAGCTTAGCGCCTACTGGAATTGGGCTGGCGGAGACCCAGTACTTC. Amino acids: CASSLAPTGIGLAETQYF.

The V call is TRBV19, the J call TRBJ2-5; D is perhaps TRBD2 (6 bases). Trimming removed 1 base from V and 3 bases from J, with 6 bases in between. Germline V lookup: CDR1 LNHDA, CDR2 SQIVND (reference sequence). The length of the CDR3 is 13 residues. CDR3 sequence reads: CASSIGGEETQYF. CDR3 bases: TGTGCCAGTAGTATAGGGGGGGAAGAGACCCAGTACTTC.

This chain joins TRBV5-6 and TRBJ2-1; possible D gene TRBD1, 6 bases. The germline CDR1 and CDR2 sequences are SGHDT and YYEEEE. Trimming removed 0 bases from V and 3 bases from J, with 13 bases in between. This CDR3 has 16 residues. The CDR3 region is CASSLEGATGYNEQFF. CDR3 bases: TGTGCCAGCAGCTTGGAAGGGGCGACAGGCTACAATGAGCAGTTCTTC.

The chain links TRBV4-3 to TRBJ2-3; possibly TRBD1 for D (6 bases). This CDR3 spans 16 amino acids. Germline assignment: CDR1 LGHNA and CDR2 YSLEER. Trimming stripped 3 bases from V and 3 bases from J, with 16 bases between. DNA of the CDR3: TGCGCCAGCAGCCATTCGACAGGCGGTGGGACAGATACGCAGTATTTT. The encoded protein is CASSHSTGGGTDTQYF.

This clone was seen only once. This chain uses TRBV3-1 (or the pseudogene TRBV3-2) with TRBJ2-7; perhaps TRBD1 as D (6 bases). CDR1 LGHDT and CDR2 YNNKEL come from the germline V gene (reference sequence). The V end was cut by 1 base, the J end by 3 bases, with 19 bases between. The CDR3 is 17 residues long. CDR3 bases: TGTGCCAGCAGCCAAGGGGTGGGGGCAAACGTAATCTACGAGCAGTACTTC. It translates to CASSQGVGANVIYEQYF.

The chain carries TRBV15 and TRBJ1-4; tentative D call: TRBD1 (6 bases). Trimming took off 0 bases at V and 5 bases at J, with 10 bases between the two ends. From germline, CDR1 is LNHNV and CDR2 YYDKDF (reference sequence). The CDR3 has 15 amino acids. The CDR3: CATSRDRGGNEKLFF. In DNA, the CDR3 is TGTGCCACCAGCAGAGACAGGGGTGGGAATGAAAAACTGTTTTTT. Full variable domain (rest looked up from reference TRBV15 and TRBJ1-4): DAMVIQNPRYQVTQFGKPVTLSCSQTLNHNVMYWYQQKSSQAPKLLFHYYDKDFNNEADTPDNFQSRRPNTSFCFLDIRSPGLGDTAMYLCATSRDRGGNEKLFFGSGTQLSVL.

The rearrangement uses TRBV5-5 and TRBJ1-4, with D unresolved. Germline loops: CDR1 SGHKS, CDR2 YYEKEE (reference sequence). This CDR3 comprises 16 residues. Trimming stripped 4 bases from V and 2 bases from J, with 15 bases between. For the CDR3, the DNA is TGTGCCAGCAGCCGGGAGAGCGGCTCTACTAATGAAAAACTGTTTTTT. This sequence encodes CASSRESGSTNEKLFF.

The chain links TRBV29-1 to TRBJ1-1; D perhaps matches TRBD1 (5 bases). The V end lost 0 bases, the J end lost 0 bases, and 8 bases lay between the germline ends. Germline values: CDR1 SQVTM, CDR2 ANQGSEA. The CDR3 runs to 14 residues. CDR3 bases: TGCAGCGTTGAAGATACAGGATTGAACACTGAAGCTTTCTTT. It translates to CSVEDTGLNTEAFF.

The chain has TRBV7-8 and TRBJ1-4; 9 nucleotides line up with TRBD1. The CDR3 is 17 residues long. V was clipped by 5 bases and J by 7 bases; unmatched bases: 14. Germline CDR1 is SGHVS and CDR2 is FQNEAQ. The CDR3 DNA sequence: TGTGCCAGCAGCCCCGGGACAGGGCCACGAATAGGTGAAAAACTGTTTTTT. Translation: CASSPGTGPRIGEKLFF.

The chain uses TRBV30 and TRBJ2-7; 7 bases are a match to TRBD1. Germline CDR1 and CDR2: GTSNPN and SVGIG (reference sequence). The V and J ends lost 2 bases and 6 bases, in that order; junction bases with no gene match: 4. This CDR3 comprises 12 residues. For the CDR3, the DNA is TGTGCCTGGAGTCGAGGGACAGCCGAGCAGTACTTC. Its protein is CAWSRGTAEQYF.